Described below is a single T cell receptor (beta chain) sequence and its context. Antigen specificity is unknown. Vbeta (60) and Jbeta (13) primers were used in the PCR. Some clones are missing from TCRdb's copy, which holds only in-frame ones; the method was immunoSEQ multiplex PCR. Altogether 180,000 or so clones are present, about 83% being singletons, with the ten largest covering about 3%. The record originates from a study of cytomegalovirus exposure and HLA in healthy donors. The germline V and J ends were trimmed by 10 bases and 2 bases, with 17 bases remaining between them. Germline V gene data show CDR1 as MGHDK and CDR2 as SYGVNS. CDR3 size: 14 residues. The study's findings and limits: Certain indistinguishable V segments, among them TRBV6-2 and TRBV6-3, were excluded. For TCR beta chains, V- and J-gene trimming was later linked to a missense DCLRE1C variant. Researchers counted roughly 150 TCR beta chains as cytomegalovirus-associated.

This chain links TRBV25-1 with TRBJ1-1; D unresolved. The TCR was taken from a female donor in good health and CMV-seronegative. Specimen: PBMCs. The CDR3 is CATSLMEPNTEAFF. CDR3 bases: TGTGCCACCAGCCTCATGGAGCCTAACACTGAAGCTTTCTTT.